This T cell receptor beta chain was sequenced for a study of blood T cells in healthy people across ages. Points from the study as a whole: Long-lived and aged donors differed, with more naive CD4+ cells and higher diversity in the long-lived.

This CDR3 region has 16 residues. V gave up 1 base and J gave up 2 bases, with 14 bases separating them. The V gene's germline CDR1 is SGHAT and CDR2 FQNNGV. PCR was performed a second time for about 7 to 12 cycles using a sample-barcoded 5' primer and a J-beta primer mix. TCRdb re-called the 5' RACE reads through MiXCR, storing one row per CDR3 protein. The sample includes about 620,000 distinct CDR3 sequences, more than 20% of them seen just once. This clonotype appeared many times. Its antigen is currently unknown. This chain joins TRBV11-2 and TRBJ1-1; D may be TRBD1 (5 bases). The receptor was isolated from a man aged 65 to 85 in good health. Sequenced sample: blood. CDR3 loop: CASSLGSRRGNTEAFF. DNA for the CDR3: TGTGCCAGCAGCTTAGGCTCTAGGAGGGGTAACACTGAAGCTTTCTTT.